Following are 20 T cell receptor beta chains from one sample sequenced in a study of T-cell reconstitution after alpha-beta-depleted transplantation in children (dated by TCRdb to 2016 to 2017). Libraries came from PCR. Sequenced using an Illumina HiSeq 2500. To normalize quantification of the TCRbeta repertoire, the TCR libraries were built with molecular barcoding that relied on unique molecular identifiers. The public reads were reprocessed in TCRdb via fastp at Q25 and MiXCR, keeping in-frame beta chains. When rows share a CDR3 protein, they turn into one entry using the most common DNA and genes. Here the sample has about 7,700 distinct CDR3 sequences; about 12% occur a single time. Of the sample, around 49% falls within the top ten clones. Per the publication, the time point label means: day 60 (about 2 months) after transplantation. Interpreted using the paper, the treatment or condition label stands for: allogeneic hematopoietic cell transplantation with graft depleted of TCRalphabeta T cells and CD19 B cells.

The specimen comprised PBMCs, mostly from graft donor cells, sampled 60 days after TCRalphabeta/CD19-depleted stem cell transplant. Source of these receptors: a patient between 2 and 9 years old who had a stem cell transplant for inherited bone marrow failure, so the T cells may come from the graft donor.

This clonotype was counted ten times or more. This chain uses TRBV25-1 with TRBJ2-7; D is undetermined. The V end lost 4 bases, the J end lost 2 bases, and 9 bases lay between the germline ends. Germline assignment: CDR1 MGHDK and CDR2 SYGVNS. The CDR3 covers 13 residues. The CDR3 region has the DNA TGTGCCAGCAGTGGTTTAAGGGCCTACGAGCAGTACTTC. It encodes CASSGLRAYEQYF.

This clonotype was seen repeatedly, ten times or more. The V call is TRBV4-2, the J call TRBJ2-7; TRBD2 matches at 9 bases. Trimming took 0 bases from V and 5 from J; bases not matched to a gene: 5. Germline assignment: CDR1 LGHNA and CDR2 YNFKEQ. This CDR3 comprises 15 residues. As DNA, the CDR3 is TGTGCCAGCAGCCAAGACCTAGCGGGATTCGACGAGCAGTACTTC. Amino acid sequence: CASSQDLAGFDEQYF.

The chain joins TRBV4-2 to TRBJ1-1; D is undetermined. CDR1 LGHNA and CDR2 YNFKEQ come from the germline V gene. There are 12 residues in the CDR3. V lost 0 bases and J 11 bases, leaving 10 bases between the germline ends. The chain's CDR3 is CASSQEGVSAFF. The CDR3 region has the DNA TGTGCCAGCAGCCAAGAGGGAGTAAGCGCTTTCTTT.

This clonotype has ten or more counts. The rearrangement uses TRBV29-1 and TRBJ1-4; perhaps TRBD1 as D (6 bases). The CDR3 spans 13 residues. V lost 6 bases, J lost 8 bases, and 16 bases lay in between. CDR1 is SQVTM and CDR2 is ANQGSEA in the germline V gene. The DNA for the CDR3 is TGCAGCGTCGCAGGGGTGGGGGGGGAAAAACTGTTTTTT. Translated, it gives CSVAGVGGEKLFF.

The sample holds many counts of this clonotype. The gene calls are TRBV19 and TRBJ2-5; TRBD2 matches at 7 bases. The trim removed 6 bases at V and 1 base at J, leaving 2 bases unmatched. This CDR3 contains 13 residues. Germline V gene lookup returns CDR1 LNHDA and CDR2 SQIVND (reference sequence). In DNA form, the CDR3 reads TGTGCCAGTAGGAGCGGGATCCAAGAGACCCAGTACTTC. Amino acid sequence: CASRSGIQETQYF.

This clonotype has ten or more counts. CDR3 nucleotide sequence: TGTGCCACCAGCTCTACTATAGGGGCGGCGAGCAATCAGCCCCAGCATTTT. Translation: CATSSTIGAASNQPQHF. The genes are TRBV15 and TRBJ1-5; maybe TRBD1 (5 bases). Germline CDR1 and CDR2: LNHNV and YYDKDF (reference sequence). The CDR3 contains 17 residues. V lost 5 bases and J 1 base, leaving 18 bases between the germline ends.

This clonotype showed up many times. The V and J genes are TRBV18 and TRBJ2-3; TRBD1 matches 9 bases. Per germline, CDR1 KGHSH and CDR2 LQKENI. The CDR3 sequence is 15 residues long. Trimming cost V 3 bases and J 4 bases; bases outside gene matches: 5. The CDR3 DNA reads TGTGCCAGCTCACCTCCGGGACAGGGATCAGATACGCAGTATTTT. Its protein product is CASSPPGQGSDTQYF.

This clonotype was seen at least ten times. This sequence joins TRBV28 and TRBJ1-3; no definite D call. Germline CDR1 reads MDHEN; CDR2 reads SYDVKM. V was shortened by 1 base and J by 4 bases, with 5 bases between the two germline ends. This CDR3 is 13 amino acids long. The CDR3 here is CASSLLRGNTIYF. The CDR3, as DNA: TGTGCCAGCAGTTTATTAAGGGGAAACACCATATATTTT.

This clonotype has just one count. J is TRBJ1-2 and V is TRBV5-6; D call uncertain. Germline V CDR1 and CDR2: SGHDT, YYEEEE. The CDR3 length is 13 residues. V shed 4 bases and J shed 7 bases, with 14 bases lying between them. CDR3 sequence reads: CASSPGLICGYTF. The CDR3 nucleotides are TGTGCCAGCAGCCCCGGCCTTATCTGTGGCTACACCTTC. The full variable domain, completed using reference TRBV5-6 and TRBJ1-2, is DAGVTQSPTHLIKTRGQQVTLRCSPKSGHDTVSWYQQALGQGPQFIFQYYEEEERQRGNFPDRFSGHQFPNYSSELNVNALLLGDSALYLCASSPGLICGYTFGSGTRLTVV.

This clonotype was detected ten times or more. The chain is built from TRBV3-1 and TRBJ2-3; D unresolved. The germline V and J ends were trimmed by 1 base and 1 base, with 6 bases remaining between them. Germline loops: CDR1 LGHDT, CDR2 YNNKEL (reference sequence). The CDR3 sequence is 14 residues long. The CDR3 protein is CASSQGVRTDTQYF. DNA for the CDR3: TGTGCCAGCAGCCAAGGGGTCCGCACAGATACGCAGTATTTT.

This clonotype was detected many times. CDR3: CSARDARRAGAYEQYF. DNA of the CDR3: TGCAGTGCTAGAGATGCCCGCCGAGCGGGGGCCTACGAGCAGTACTTC. The chain combines TRBV20-1 with TRBJ2-7, with 8 nucleotides matching TRBD2. CDR1 DFQATT and CDR2 SNEGSKA come from the germline V gene (reference sequence). The CDR3 sequence is 16 residues long. The V segment lost 0 bases and the J segment 2 bases; nucleotides outside the gene matches: 9.

Ten or more counts support this clonotype. J is TRBJ1-6 and V is TRBV19; no clear D. The CDR3 spans 12 residues. CDR1 LNHDA and CDR2 SQIVND come from the germline V gene (reference sequence). V was clipped by 5 bases and J by 9 bases, with 8 bases between them. CDR3 protein: CASSGDGSPLHF. The CDR3 DNA reads as TGTGCCAGTAGTGGAGATGGTTCACCCCTCCACTTT.

This clonotype has ten or more counts. The J gene is TRBJ2-3, the V gene TRBV28; 7 positions agree with TRBD2. In germline, CDR1 is MDHEN, CDR2 SYDVKM. The V segment lost 6 bases and the J segment 3 bases; nucleotides outside the gene matches: 15. CDR3 length: 17 residues. The chain's CDR3 is CASSRSRTTGRTDTQYF. CDR3 bases: TGTGCCAGCAGCCGATCGAGGACTACCGGGAGGACAGATACGCAGTATTTT. Looking up the rest from reference TRBV28 and TRBJ2-3 gives the full variable domain: DVKVTQSSRYLVKRTGEKVFLECVQDMDHENMFWYRQDPGLGLRLIYFSYDVKMKEKGDIPEGYSVSREKKERFSLILESASTNQTSMYLCASSRSRTTGRTDTQYFGPGTRLTVL.

This clonotype was seen ten or more times. The chain combines TRBV11-2 with TRBJ1-2; D is undetermined. This CDR3 has 14 amino acids. Trimming took off 0 bases at V and 5 bases at J, with 10 bases between the two ends. Germline V gene sequence: CDR1 SGHAT, CDR2 FQNNGV. CDR3 nucleotide sequence: TGTGCCAGCAGCTTAGATCGTACCGCTTATGGCTACACCTTC. It codes for CASSLDRTAYGYTF.

In its sample, this clonotype was seen many times. V gene TRBV19 combines with J gene TRBJ1-6; D gene unclear. The CDR3 runs 13 residues. V was clipped by 6 bases and J by 3 bases, with 6 bases between them. Germline V gene lookup returns CDR1 LNHDA and CDR2 SQIVND (reference sequence). CDR3 sequence: CASRWNYNSPLHF. The CDR3 coding sequence is TGTGCCAGTAGGTGGAACTATAATTCACCCCTCCACTTT.

This clonotype was detected once. This chain uses TRBV7-2 with TRBJ1-1; D uncertain. V shed 5 bases and J shed 4 bases, with 5 bases lying between them. This CDR3 contains 11 residues. CDR1 and CDR2 from the germline V gene are SGHTA and FQGNSA. Written as DNA, the CDR3 is TGTGCCAGCAGCCCCAGCACTGAAGCTTTCTTT. Its translation is CASSPSTEAFF.

This clonotype has at least ten counts. The V gene is TRBV12-3 or TRBV12-4, the J gene TRBJ1-1; no reliable D call. Between the trimmed V and J ends, which lost 2 bases and 1 base, there was a span of 5 bases. The CDR3 runs to 13 residues. CDR3 in amino acids: CASSLNGNTEAFF. The CDR3 coding sequence is TGTGCCAGCAGTTTAAACGGGAACACTGAAGCTTTCTTT.

Many counts were recorded for this clonotype. J is TRBJ2-7 and V is TRBV18; 8 bases match TRBD2. CDR3 length: 14 residues. Trimming took 6 bases from V and 1 from J; bases not matched to a gene: 5. Looked up from germline, CDR1 is KGHSH and CDR2 is LQKENI. For the CDR3, the DNA is TGTGCCAGCTCCACTAGCGGTGGGTCCTACGAGCAGTACTTC. Translating it yields CASSTSGGSYEQYF.

This clonotype was found many times. This chain links TRBV6-2 or TRBV6-3 with TRBJ2-7; 9 positions match TRBD1. The CDR3 runs 13 residues. The V gene end was trimmed by 6 bases and the J gene end by 1 base; junction bases not matched to a gene: 1. Per the germline V gene, CDR1 is MNHEY and CDR2 is SVGEGT. In DNA, the CDR3 is TGTGCCAGCAGACAGGGGGCGTCCTACGAGCAGTACTTC. It specifies CASRQGASYEQYF.

This chain uses TRBV6-2 or TRBV6-3 with TRBJ2-7; possible D gene TRBD2, 6 bases. CDR3 size: 12 residues. The V end lost 4 bases, the J end lost 4 bases, and 8 bases lay between the germline ends. Germline CDR1 and CDR2: MNHEY and SVGEGT. The chain's CDR3 is CASSWGVYEQYF. CDR3 in DNA: TGTGCCAGCAGTTGGGGGGTTTACGAGCAGTACTTC.